This T cell receptor beta chain was sequenced during a study of CD8 T cells in Susac syndrome. This CDR3 spans 11 amino acids. The germline V gene has CDR1 SGHTA and CDR2 FQGNSA. Trimming stripped 5 bases from V and 13 bases from J, with 12 bases between. Random-hexamer reverse transcription was applied to roughly 0.5 to 1 ug RNA. TCRdb re-analysed the immunoSEQ multiplex PCR reads in MiXCR, keeping a single row per CDR3 protein. Of roughly 150,000 distinct CDR3 sequences listed, approximately 96% are singletons. The sequence was obtained from a human donor with Susac syndrome. Sequenced input: CD4+ T cells from PBMCs. The genes are TRBV7-2 and TRBJ2-1; perhaps D is TRBD1 or TRBD2 (6 bases each). CDR3 protein: CASSVGGRQFF. CDR3 in DNA: TGTGCCAGCAGCGTCGGGGGCAGACAGTTCTTC.